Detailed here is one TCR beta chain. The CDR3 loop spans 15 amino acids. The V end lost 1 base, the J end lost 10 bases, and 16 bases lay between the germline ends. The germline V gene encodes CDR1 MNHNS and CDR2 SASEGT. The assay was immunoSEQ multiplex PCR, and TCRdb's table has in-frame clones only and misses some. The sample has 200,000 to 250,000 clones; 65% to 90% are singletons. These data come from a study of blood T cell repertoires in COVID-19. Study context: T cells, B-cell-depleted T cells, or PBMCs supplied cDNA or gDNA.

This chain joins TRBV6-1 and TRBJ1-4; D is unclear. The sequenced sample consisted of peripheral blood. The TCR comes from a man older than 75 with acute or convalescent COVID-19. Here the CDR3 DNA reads TGTGCCAGCAGTGAAGGGGGAGGAGGGAGTGGAAAACTGTTTTTT. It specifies CASSEGGGGSGKLFF.